The present entry profiles one T cell receptor (beta chain) with its context. This sample was included in a study of glioma-infiltrating T cells after dendritic cell vaccination. Here immunoSEQ multiplex PCR was the method, and the copy in TCRdb shows in-frame clones only, minus some. This table holds 90,000 to 100,000 clones, about 80% found once. The V gene lost 6 bases and the J gene lost 4 bases, with 15 bases spanning the gap. CDR1 MDHEN and CDR2 SYDVKM come from the germline V gene. The CDR3 sequence is 15 residues long. The clonotype was recovered from a human donor with glioblastoma. The sequenced sample was blood, obtained before dendritic cell vaccination. J is TRBJ2-2 and V is TRBV28; perhaps TRBD2 as D (6 bases). Written as DNA, the CDR3 is TGTGCCAGCAGGGTTAGCGGAGCGGGCACCGGGGAGCTGTTTTTT. It is translated as CASRVSGAGTGELFF.